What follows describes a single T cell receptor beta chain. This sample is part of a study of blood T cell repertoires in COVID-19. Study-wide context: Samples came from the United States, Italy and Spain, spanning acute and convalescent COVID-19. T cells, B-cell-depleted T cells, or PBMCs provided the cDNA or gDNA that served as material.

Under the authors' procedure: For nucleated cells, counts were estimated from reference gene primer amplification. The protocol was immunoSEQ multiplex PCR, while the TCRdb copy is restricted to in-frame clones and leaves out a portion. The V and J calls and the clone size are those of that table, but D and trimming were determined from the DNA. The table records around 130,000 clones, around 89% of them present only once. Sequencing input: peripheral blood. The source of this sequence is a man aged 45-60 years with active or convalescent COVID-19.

The CDR3, as DNA: TGTGCCAGCAGCTTAGGTTTAGCGGGCACTAGCACAGATACGCAGTATTTT. Its protein product is CASSLGLAGTSTDTQYF. The rearrangement joins TRBV7-2 to TRBJ2-3; 7 positions match TRBD2. V dropped 1 base and J dropped 0; count of bases not matched to a gene: 7. The CDR3 sequence is 17 residues long. Germline V gives CDR1 SGHTA, CDR2 FQGNSA.